This T cell receptor (beta chain) was identified during a study of blood T cell repertoires in COVID-19. Across the whole study: Whether acute or convalescent, the COVID-19 samples came from the United States, Italy and Spain. Sources were T cells, B-cell-depleted T cells, or PBMCs; the material itself was cDNA or gDNA.

As processed by the authors: Scientists estimated how many nucleated cells there were by amplifying reference gene primers. Assay: immunoSEQ multiplex PCR; the TCRdb copy retains only in-frame clones and omits some. The V and J calls and clone size are taken from that table; D and trimming were inferred from the DNA. The sample yields 240,000 or so clones, roughly 86% seen once. CDR1 and CDR2 (germline): LGHDT, YNNKEL (reference sequence). The CDR3 is 13 residues long. Between the trimmed V and J ends, which lost 1 base and 8 bases, there was a span of 11 bases. Sequenced material: peripheral blood. This chain joins TRBV3-1 (or the pseudogene TRBV3-2) and TRBJ1-2, with D tentatively TRBD1 (6 bases). The origin of this receptor is a woman in her seventies with active or convalescent COVID-19. DNA of the CDR3: TGTGCCAGCAGCCAAGGAGGACAGAACGGCTACACCTTC. As protein: CASSQGGQNGYTF.